The 19 T cell receptor beta chains presented below share a single source sample, sequenced in a study of cytomegalovirus exposure and HLA in healthy donors (dated by TCRdb to 2016 to 2017). The library came from the immunoSEQ multiplex PCR assay. TCRdb mirrors the immuneACCESS table, restricted to in-frame sequences. Some clones are absent from its copies; in checked studies, under half trace to an unresolved V gene, and the reason for the others is unknown. This sample comprises 90,000 to 150,000 clones, around 89% of them detected only once. The ten largest clones capture about 6.3% of the sample. The sequenced material came from PBMCs. These receptors came from a woman aged 18-29 years in good health and CMV-seropositive.

The V gene is TRBV7-9, the J gene TRBJ1-2; D is perhaps TRBD1 (6 bases). This CDR3 comprises 15 residues. Germline V gene data show CDR1 as SEHNR and CDR2 as FQNEAQ (reference sequence). The ends were cut back, 5 bases at V and 1 base at J, with 14 bases in the middle. As DNA, the CDR3 is TGTGCCAGCAGCCTTACAGGGATGGTTAACTATGGCTACACCTTC. Its protein product is CASSLTGMVNYGYTF.

The chain links TRBV14 to TRBJ2-7, with TRBD2 as a possible D gene (6 bases). The CDR3 has 13 amino acids. Germline V gives CDR1 SGHDN, CDR2 FVKESK. Trimming shortened V by 6 bases and J by 4 bases, and 13 bases separated the two germline ends. CDR3 sequence (DNA): TGTGCCAGCAGACCTCGGGAGTCGTACGAGCAGTACTTC. This translates into CASRPRESYEQYF.

The chain joins TRBV4-2 to TRBJ1-5; TRBD1 matches at 7 bases. From germline, CDR1 is LGHNA and CDR2 YNFKEQ. The CDR3 extends over 16 amino acids. The V gene end was trimmed by 0 bases and the J gene end by 2 bases; junction bases not matched to a gene: 4. The CDR3 nucleotides are TGTGCCAGCAGCCAAGACACAGGGGCCGGCAATCAGCCCCAGCATTTT. Translated, it gives CASSQDTGAGNQPQHF.

J is TRBJ2-5 and V is TRBV18; 7 positions agree with TRBD1. V gave up 8 bases and J gave up 0 bases; unmatched junction bases: 6. The CDR3 is 14 residues long. Germline loops: CDR1 KGHSH, CDR2 LQKENI. CDR3 protein: CASKTGRHQETQYF. CDR3 nucleotides: TGTGCCAGCAAGACAGGGAGACACCAAGAGACCCAGTACTTC.

The chain links TRBV19 to TRBJ1-1; 9 nucleotides match TRBD1. Germline V gene lookup returns CDR1 LNHDA and CDR2 SQIVND (reference sequence). J was trimmed by 4 bases and V by 6 bases; bases with no gene match: 9. The CDR3 is 15 amino acids. The CDR3 is CASRWGQGGSTEAFF. In DNA form, the CDR3 reads TGTGCCAGTAGATGGGGACAGGGAGGATCCACTGAAGCTTTCTTT.

About this clone: Other DNA sequences in this sample translate to the same CDR3. This chain uses TRBV9 with TRBJ2-1; D gene uncertain. Per the germline V gene, CDR1 is SGDLS and CDR2 is YYNGEE. V shed 3 bases and J shed 5 bases, with 3 bases lying between them. The CDR3 sequence is 11 residues long. The CDR3 sequence: CASSANNEQFF. The CDR3 DNA sequence: TGTGCCAGCAGCGCCAACAATGAGCAGTTCTTC.

This clone was detected ten times or more. The chain links TRBV9 to TRBJ1-3; 7 positions agree with TRBD1. Trimming removed 3 bases from V and 0 bases from J; junction bases left unmatched: 0. CDR3 length: 14 amino acids. In germline, CDR1 is SGDLS, CDR2 YYNGEE. The CDR3 nucleotides read TGTGCCAGCAGCGCAGGGGGCTCTGGAAACACCATATATTTT. Translating it yields CASSAGGSGNTIYF.

This chain links TRBV7-9 with TRBJ2-7; weak D call: TRBD1 (6 bases). Germline CDR1 is SEHNR and CDR2 is FQNEAQ (reference sequence). CDR3 length equals 13 residues. Trimming stripped 2 bases from V and 1 base from J, with 6 bases between. CDR3: CASSLRGSYEQYF. The CDR3 region has the DNA TGTGCCAGCAGCTTAAGGGGGTCCTACGAGCAGTACTTC.

The V call is TRBV25-1, the J call TRBJ2-2, with D uncertain. The V gene's germline CDR1 is MGHDK and CDR2 SYGVNS. There are 17 residues in the CDR3. The ends were cut back, 1 base at V and 0 bases at J, with 12 bases in the middle. For the CDR3, the DNA is TGTGCCAGCAGTGAATTGTCAGGTGAATCGAACACCGGGGAGCTGTTTTTT. Residues: CASSELSGESNTGELFF.

The V call is TRBV5-4, the J call TRBJ2-1; 7 bases fit TRBD1. The CDR3 extends over 19 amino acids. V shed 5 bases, J shed 0 bases, and the junction held 17 bases outside the gene matches. The germline CDR1 and CDR2 sequences are SGHNT and YYREEE (reference sequence). The CDR3 loop is CASSRDSSTRIFSYNEQFF. The CDR3 DNA is TGTGCCAGCAGTCGGGACAGTAGTACCCGGATATTCTCCTACAATGAGCAGTTCTTC.

The chain combines TRBV7-9 with TRBJ2-2; 10 nucleotides match TRBD2. V lost 5 bases and J lost 7; bases outside the gene matches: 7. The germline V gene has CDR1 SEHNR and CDR2 FQNEAQ (reference sequence). The CDR3 is made up of 15 amino acids. The CDR3 here is CASSLGTSEGGELFF. The CDR3 DNA follows: TGTGCCAGCAGCCTGGGGACTAGCGAAGGCGGGGAGCTGTTTTTT.

CDR3 region: CASSERGGNQPQHF. DNA for the CDR3: TGTGCCAGCAGTGAAAGGGGTGGCAATCAGCCCCAGCATTTT. The chain has TRBV2 and TRBJ1-5, with D perhaps TRBD1 (5 bases). Between the trimmed V and J ends, which lost 2 bases and 2 bases, there was a span of 7 bases. CDR3 size: 14 residues. From germline, CDR1 is SNHLY and CDR2 FYNNEI.

J is TRBJ1-3 and V is TRBV19, with 11 bases that match TRBD1. There are 16 residues in the CDR3. J lost 5 bases, V lost 4 bases, and 7 bases had no gene match. Per the germline V gene, CDR1 is LNHDA and CDR2 is SQIVND (reference sequence). The DNA of the CDR3 is TGTGCCAGTAGTACAACAGGACAGGGGGCGCGAAACACCATATATTTT. It is translated as CASSTTGQGARNTIYF.

This chain connects TRBV6-5 to TRBJ1-1, with D possibly being TRBD1 (5 bases). The V end lost 2 bases, the J end lost 4 bases, and 14 bases lay between the germline ends. Germline CDR1 is MNHEY and CDR2 is SVGAGI. The CDR3 has 15 amino acids. CDR3 protein: CASSYIVGGGTEAFF. The CDR3 nucleotides read TGTGCCAGCAGTTACATCGTGGGGGGGGGCACTGAAGCTTTCTTT.

The chain employs TRBV28 and TRBJ2-2, with D possibly matching TRBD1 (5 bases). The CDR3 is 14 amino acids. V was pared by 3 bases and J by 4 bases, with 9 bases between. Germline V gene data show CDR1 as MDHEN and CDR2 as SYDVKM. The CDR3: CASSLMDTTGELFF. CDR3 bases: TGTGCCAGCAGTTTGATGGACACCACCGGGGAGCTGTTTTTT.

The chain carries TRBV18 and TRBJ1-2, with 9 bases matching TRBD1. Germline V gene lookup returns CDR1 KGHSH and CDR2 LQKENI. The V and J ends lost 4 bases and 0 bases, in that order; junction bases with no gene match: 12. The CDR3 totals 18 residues. The CDR3 DNA follows: TGTGCCAGCTCACTAAACTCCGGGACAGGGAAGACTAACTATGGCTACACCTTC. Translated, it gives CASSLNSGTGKTNYGYTF.

The J gene is TRBJ2-2, the V gene TRBV6-5; D remains ambiguous. CDR3 length: 15 amino acids. V shed 2 bases and J shed 3 bases, with 10 bases lying between them. The germline V gene has CDR1 MNHEY and CDR2 SVGAGI. CDR3 nucleotides: TGTGCCAGCAGTTACGAGACCCGGGACACCGGGGAGCTGTTTTTT. This codes for CASSYETRDTGELFF.

The V gene is TRBV2, the J gene TRBJ1-1, with TRBD1 matching over 10 bases. This CDR3 is built from 15 residues. The V segment lost 11 bases and the J segment 4 bases; nucleotides outside the gene matches: 13. Germline values: CDR1 SNHLY, CDR2 FYNNEI. The CDR3 nucleotides are TGTGCCTTTATGACAGGGGGCGAAGGGGGCACTGAAGCTTTCTTT. Translating gives CAFMTGGEGGTEAFF. The whole variable domain, filled in from reference TRBV2 and TRBJ1-1, reads EPEVTQTPSHQVTQMGQEVILRCVPISNHLYFYWYRQILGQKVEFLVSFYNNEISEKSEIFDDQFSVERPDGSNFTLKIRSTKLEDSAMYFCAFMTGGEGGTEAFFGQGTRLTVV.

The CDR3 reads CASSETGGTLSPQYF. The CDR3 DNA reads as TGTGCCAGCAGTGAGACAGGGGGAACGCTAAGTCCGCAGTATTTT. This chain uses TRBV2 with TRBJ2-3; 9 bases are shared with TRBD1. J was trimmed by 10 bases and V by 3 bases; bases with no gene match: 11. The CDR3 consists of 15 residues. The V gene's germline CDR1 is SNHLY and CDR2 FYNNEI.